The source of this TCR beta chain is a study of T cells in Graves' hyperthyroidism and ophthalmopathy. About this clonotype: The antigen remains undetermined.

Overall study results and limits: Blood also held most thyroid clonotypes expanded beyond 0.001. In validation, the model predicted ophthalmopathy. These predictions came a median roughly 6.5 months before onset.

RNA transcripts gave rise to amplified TCR beta CDR3 regions. The TCR CDR3 first-round RT-PCR relied on the HTBI primer set. TCRdb itself ran the multiplex PCR reads through MiXCR, one entry per CDR3 protein. The table lists roughly 400,000 distinct CDR3 sequences, 11% to 15% of them singletons. The CDR3 loop spans 15 amino acids. Germline assignment: CDR1 MRHNA and CDR2 SNTAGT. The V gene lost 2 bases and the J gene lost 0 bases, with 8 bases spanning the gap. Sequenced: blood. The TCR sequence derives from a man aged 45-60 years with Graves' ophthalmopathy. The rearrangement uses TRBV6-4 and TRBJ1-3; D remains ambiguous. For the CDR3, the DNA is TGTGCCAGCAGTGACGCCAGCGTCTCTGGAAACACCATATATTTT. This translates into CASSDASVSGNTIYF.